This T cell receptor (beta chain) was profiled in a study of cytomegalovirus exposure and HLA in healthy donors. General study points: Both high specificity and high sensitivity reportedly marked the classifier's diagnosis of cytomegalovirus status. Sequence variants that were highly shared formed a cluster that was likely a sequencing artifact. The authors listed 150 to 200 TCR beta chains as cytomegalovirus-associated. Links to common viral pathogens appeared, in a later analysis, for several of the most significant clusters.

The primer mix had 60 Vbeta and 13 Jbeta primers. Only in-frame clones appear in the TCRdb table, and some are missing; sequencing was by immunoSEQ multiplex PCR. The sample has 70,000 or so clones; roughly 85% are singletons. Regarding this clone: Its specificity is unknown.

The CDR3 is 15 residues long. Per germline, CDR1 SEHNR and CDR2 FQNEAQ (reference sequence). V lost 6 bases and J lost 5; bases outside the gene matches: 10. The TCR sequence derives from a woman in her twenties or thirties in good health and CMV-seronegative. The chain uses TRBV7-9 and TRBJ1-1; 9 positions agree with TRBD1. The material sequenced was PBMCs. CDR3 sequence: CASRPRQGVVTEAFF. The DNA for the CDR3 is TGTGCCAGCAGGCCTAGACAGGGGGTGGTAACTGAAGCTTTCTTT.